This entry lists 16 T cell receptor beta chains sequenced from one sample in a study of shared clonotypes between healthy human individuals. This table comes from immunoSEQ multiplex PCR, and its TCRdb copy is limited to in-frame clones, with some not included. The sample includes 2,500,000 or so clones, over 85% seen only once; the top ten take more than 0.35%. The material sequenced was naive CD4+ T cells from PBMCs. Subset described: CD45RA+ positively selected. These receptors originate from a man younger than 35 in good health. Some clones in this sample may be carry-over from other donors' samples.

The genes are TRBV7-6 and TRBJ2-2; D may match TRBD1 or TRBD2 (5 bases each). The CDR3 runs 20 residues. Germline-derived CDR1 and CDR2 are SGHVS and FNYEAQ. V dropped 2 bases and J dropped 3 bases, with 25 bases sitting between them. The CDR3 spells CASSLSRRDGLTWDTGELFF. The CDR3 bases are TGTGCCAGCAGCTTAAGTAGACGGGACGGCCTAACCTGGGACACCGGGGAGCTGTTTTTT. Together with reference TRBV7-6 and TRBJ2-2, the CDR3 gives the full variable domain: GAGVSQSPRYKVTKRGQDVALRCDPISGHVSLYWYRQALGQGPEFLTYFNYEAQQDKSGLPNDRFSAERPEGSISTLTIQRTEQRDSAMYRCASSLSRRDGLTWDTGELFFGEGSRLTVL.

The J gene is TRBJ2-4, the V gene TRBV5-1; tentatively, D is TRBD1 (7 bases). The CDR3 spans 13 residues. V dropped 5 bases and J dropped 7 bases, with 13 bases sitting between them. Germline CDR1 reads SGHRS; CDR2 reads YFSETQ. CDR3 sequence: CASSGGGLNIQYF. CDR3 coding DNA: TGCGCCAGCAGTGGAGGGGGCCTGAACATTCAGTACTTC.

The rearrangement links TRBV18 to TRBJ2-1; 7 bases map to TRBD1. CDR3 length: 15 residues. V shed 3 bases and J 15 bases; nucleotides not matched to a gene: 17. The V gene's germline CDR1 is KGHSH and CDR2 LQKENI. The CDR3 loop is CASSPLVGGDGERFF. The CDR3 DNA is TGTGCCAGCTCACCGCTGGTAGGGGGCGACGGAGAAAGGTTCTTC.

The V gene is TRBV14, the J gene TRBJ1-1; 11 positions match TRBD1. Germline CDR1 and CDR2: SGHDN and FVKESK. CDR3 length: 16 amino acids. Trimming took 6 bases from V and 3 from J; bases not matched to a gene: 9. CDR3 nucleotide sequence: TGTGCCAGCAGTCGCGGACAGGGGGCGTTCTACACTGAAGCTTTCTTT. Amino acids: CASSRGQGAFYTEAFF.

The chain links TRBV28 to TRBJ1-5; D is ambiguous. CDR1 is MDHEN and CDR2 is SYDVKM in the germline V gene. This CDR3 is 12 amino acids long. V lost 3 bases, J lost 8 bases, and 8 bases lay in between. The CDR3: CASSFSSEPQHF. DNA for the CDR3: TGTGCCAGCAGTTTCTCGTCGGAGCCCCAGCATTTT.

The CDR3: CASTSATIRNEQYF. The DNA of the CDR3 is TGTGCCAGCACCTCTGCCACTATCAGGAACGAGCAGTACTTC. The chain links TRBV28 to TRBJ2-7; D is ambiguous. Germline V gene lookup returns CDR1 MDHEN and CDR2 SYDVKM. This CDR3 region has 14 residues. V shed 7 bases and J shed 5 bases, with 18 bases lying between them.

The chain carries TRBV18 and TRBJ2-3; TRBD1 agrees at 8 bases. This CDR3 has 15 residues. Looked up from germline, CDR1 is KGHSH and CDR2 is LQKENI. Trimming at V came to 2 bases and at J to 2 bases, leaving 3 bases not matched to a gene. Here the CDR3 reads CASSPRTGFTDTQYF. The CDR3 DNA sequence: TGTGCCAGCTCACCAAGGACAGGGTTCACAGATACGCAGTATTTT.

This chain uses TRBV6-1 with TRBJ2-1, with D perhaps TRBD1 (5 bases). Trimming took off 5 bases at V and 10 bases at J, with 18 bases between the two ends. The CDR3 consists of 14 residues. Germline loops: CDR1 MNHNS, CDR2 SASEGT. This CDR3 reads CASSSQQGFQEQFF. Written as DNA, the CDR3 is TGTGCCAGCAGTTCTCAGCAGGGTTTCCAAGAGCAGTTCTTC.

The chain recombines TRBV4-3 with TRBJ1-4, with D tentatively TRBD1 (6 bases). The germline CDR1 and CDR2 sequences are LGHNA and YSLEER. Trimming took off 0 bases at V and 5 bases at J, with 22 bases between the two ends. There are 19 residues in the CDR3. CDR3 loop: CASSQDISVLDSPNEKLFF. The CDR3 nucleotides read TGCGCCAGCAGCCAAGATATATCTGTACTGGACAGCCCCAATGAAAAACTGTTTTTT.

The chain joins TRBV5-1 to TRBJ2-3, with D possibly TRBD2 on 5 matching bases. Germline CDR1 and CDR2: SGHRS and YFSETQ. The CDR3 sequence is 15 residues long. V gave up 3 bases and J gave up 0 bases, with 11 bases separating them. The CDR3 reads CASSSSWTSTDTQYF. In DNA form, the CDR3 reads TGCGCCAGCAGCTCCTCTTGGACTAGCACAGATACGCAGTATTTT.

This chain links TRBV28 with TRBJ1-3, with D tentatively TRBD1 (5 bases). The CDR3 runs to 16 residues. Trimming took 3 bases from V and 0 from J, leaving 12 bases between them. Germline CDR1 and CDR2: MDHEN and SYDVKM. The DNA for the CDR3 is TGTGCCAGCAGTTTGGGGGTGTGGGACTCTGGAAACACCATATATTTT. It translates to CASSLGVWDSGNTIYF.

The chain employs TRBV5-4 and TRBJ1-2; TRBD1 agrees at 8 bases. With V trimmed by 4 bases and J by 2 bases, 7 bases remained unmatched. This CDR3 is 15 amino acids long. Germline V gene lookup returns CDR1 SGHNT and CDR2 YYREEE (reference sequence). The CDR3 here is CASSLRTGPNYGYTF. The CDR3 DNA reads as TGTGCCAGCAGCCTACGGACAGGGCCCAACTATGGCTACACCTTC. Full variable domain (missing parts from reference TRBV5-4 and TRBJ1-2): ETGVTQSPTHLIKTRGQQVTLRCSSQSGHNTVSWYQQALGQGPQFIFQYYREEENGRGNFPPRFSGLQFPNYSSELNVNALELDDSALYLCASSLRTGPNYGYTFGSGTRLTVV.

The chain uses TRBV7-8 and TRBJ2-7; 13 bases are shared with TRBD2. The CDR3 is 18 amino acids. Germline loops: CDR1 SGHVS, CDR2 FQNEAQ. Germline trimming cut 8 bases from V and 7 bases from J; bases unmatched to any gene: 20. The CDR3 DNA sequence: TGTGCCAGCTCCCTAGGGGGACTAGCGGGAAGTCCCCTCTCAGAGCAGTACTTC. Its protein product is CASSLGGLAGSPLSEQYF. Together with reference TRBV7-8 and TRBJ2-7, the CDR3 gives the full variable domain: GAGVSQSPRYKVAKRGQDVALRCDPISGHVSLFWYQQALGQGPEFLTYFQNEAQLDKSGLPSDRFFAERPEGSVSTLKIQRTQQEDSAVYLCASSLGGLAGSPLSEQYFGPGTRLTVT.

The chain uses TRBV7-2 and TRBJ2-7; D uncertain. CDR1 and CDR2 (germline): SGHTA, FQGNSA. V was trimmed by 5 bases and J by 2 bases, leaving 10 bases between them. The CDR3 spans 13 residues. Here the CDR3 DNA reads TGTGCCAGCAGCGCCCGAGTCACCTACGAGCAGTACTTC. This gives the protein CASSARVTYEQYF.

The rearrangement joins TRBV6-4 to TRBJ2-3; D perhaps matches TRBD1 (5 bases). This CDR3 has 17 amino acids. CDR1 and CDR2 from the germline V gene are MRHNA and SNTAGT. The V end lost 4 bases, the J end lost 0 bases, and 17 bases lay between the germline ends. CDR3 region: CASSALGATASTDTQYF. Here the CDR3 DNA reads TGTGCCAGCAGTGCCCTTGGGGCGACAGCTAGCACAGATACGCAGTATTTT.

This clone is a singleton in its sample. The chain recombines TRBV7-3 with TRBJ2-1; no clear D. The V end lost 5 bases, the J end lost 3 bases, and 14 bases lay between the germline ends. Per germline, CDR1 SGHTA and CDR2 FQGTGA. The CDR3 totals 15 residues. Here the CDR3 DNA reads TGTGCCAGCAGCCCACGGCAGAGCCGCTACAATGAGCAGTTCTTC. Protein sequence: CASSPRQSRYNEQFF.